What follows describes a single T cell receptor beta chain. The antigen remains undetermined. CDR1 and CDR2 from the germline V gene are SGHVS and FNYEAQ. The CDR3 extends over 15 amino acids. The ends were cut back, 5 bases at V and 1 base at J, with 14 bases in the middle. This entry belongs to a study of PD-1 blockade in classical Hodgkin lymphoma. The study, taken as a whole, reports: What caused the repertoire differences, perhaps disease activity or prior therapy, remains undefined. The study found that TCR diversity rose significantly by C4D1 in CD4+ but not CD8+ cells. Patients with a complete response exhibited baseline diversity comparable to newly diagnosed patients.

Each of the patients experienced relapse following autologous stem cell transplantation, and their brentuximab vedotin exposure differed. Complete response, partial response or progressive disease made up the best responses. Here immunoSEQ multiplex PCR was the method, and the copy in TCRdb shows in-frame clones only, minus some. In the table there are around 20,000 clones, 68% of which are singletons. The chain couples TRBV7-6 to TRBJ2-5; D possibly corresponds to TRBD2 (6 bases). Material: peripheral blood mononuclear cells (PBMCs), obtained at baseline. The receptor was derived from a human donor with classical Hodgkin lymphoma. The CDR3 reads CASSPPAGGQETQYF. CDR3 coding DNA: TGTGCCAGCAGCCCCCCCGCCGGGGGCCAAGAGACCCAGTACTTC.